This record looks at one T cell receptor beta chain sequence and its context. The CDR3 runs 14 residues. Germline V lookup: CDR1 SQVTM, CDR2 ANQGSEA. The ends lost 4 bases at V and 0 bases at J; junction bases unmatched: 5. Generated by immunoSEQ multiplex PCR, the TCRdb table keeps only in-frame clones and is missing some. The repertoire includes 500 to 600 clones, 89% of them detected once, and around 9.1% sits in the top ten. The entry originates in a study of T cells in lung cancer brain metastases. The V and J genes are TRBV29-1 and TRBJ1-1; TRBD1 matches at 7 bases. The clonotype originates from a woman aged 25 to 39 with non-small cell lung cancer that had spread to the brain. The specimen sequenced was tumor tissue from a brain metastasis. CDR3 bases: TGCAGCGTTGTTGGGGACAGAGTGAACACTGAAGCTTTCTTT. Amino acid sequence: CSVVGDRVNTEAFF.